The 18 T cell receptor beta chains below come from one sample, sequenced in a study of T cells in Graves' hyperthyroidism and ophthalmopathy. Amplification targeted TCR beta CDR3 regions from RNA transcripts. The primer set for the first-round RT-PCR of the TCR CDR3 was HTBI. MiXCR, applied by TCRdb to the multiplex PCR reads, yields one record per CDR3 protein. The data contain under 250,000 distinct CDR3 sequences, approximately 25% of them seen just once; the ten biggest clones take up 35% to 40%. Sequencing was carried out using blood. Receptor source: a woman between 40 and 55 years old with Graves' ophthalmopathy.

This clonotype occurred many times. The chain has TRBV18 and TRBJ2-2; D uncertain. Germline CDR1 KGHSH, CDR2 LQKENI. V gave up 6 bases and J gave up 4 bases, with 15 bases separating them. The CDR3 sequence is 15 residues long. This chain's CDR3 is CASSPAQVTTGELFF. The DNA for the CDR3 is TGTGCCAGCTCCCCCGCCCAGGTGACCACCGGGGAGCTGTTTTTT.

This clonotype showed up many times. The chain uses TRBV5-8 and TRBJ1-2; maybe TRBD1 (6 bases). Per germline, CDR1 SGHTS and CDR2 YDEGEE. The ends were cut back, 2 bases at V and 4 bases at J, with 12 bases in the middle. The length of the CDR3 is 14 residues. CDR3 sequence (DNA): TGTGCCAGCAGCTTCCAGGGGCGCATCTATGGCTACACCTTC. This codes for CASSFQGRIYGYTF. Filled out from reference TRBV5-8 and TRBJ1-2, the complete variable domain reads EAGVTQSPTHLIKTRGQQATLRCSPISGHTSVYWYQQALGLGLQFLLWYDEGEERNRGNFPPRFSGRQFPNYSSELNVNALELEDSALYLCASSFQGRIYGYTFGSGTRLTVV.

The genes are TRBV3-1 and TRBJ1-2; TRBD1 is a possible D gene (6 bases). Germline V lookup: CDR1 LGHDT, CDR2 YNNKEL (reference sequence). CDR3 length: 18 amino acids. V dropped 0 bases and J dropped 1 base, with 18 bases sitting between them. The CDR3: CASSQEMVRGRVNYGYTF. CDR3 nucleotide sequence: TGTGCCAGCAGCCAAGAGATGGTCAGGGGACGAGTTAACTATGGCTACACCTTC.

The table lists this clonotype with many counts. CDR3 nucleotide sequence: TGTGCCTGCCCCGGGACATCGAACACCGGGGAGCTGTTTTTT. This gives the protein CACPGTSNTGELFF. The chain uses TRBV30 and TRBJ2-2; TRBD1 might be the D (6 bases). Germline loops: CDR1 GTSNPN, CDR2 SVGIG (reference sequence). The germline V and J ends were trimmed by 6 bases and 0 bases, with 11 bases remaining between them. This CDR3 has 14 amino acids.

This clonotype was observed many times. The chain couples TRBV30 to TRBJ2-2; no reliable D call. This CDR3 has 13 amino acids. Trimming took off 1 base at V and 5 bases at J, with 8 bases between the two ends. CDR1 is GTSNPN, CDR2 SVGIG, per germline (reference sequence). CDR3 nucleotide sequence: TGTGCCTGGAGTGGCATAGGAACCGGGGAGCTGTTTTTT. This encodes CAWSGIGTGELFF.

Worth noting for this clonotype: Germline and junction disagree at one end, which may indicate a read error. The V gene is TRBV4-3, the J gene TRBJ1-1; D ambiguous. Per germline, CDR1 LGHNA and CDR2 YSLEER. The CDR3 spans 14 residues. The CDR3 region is CASRQAAGNTEAFF. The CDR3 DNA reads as TGCGCCAGCAGACAAGCGGCAGGGAACACTGAAGCTTTCTTT.

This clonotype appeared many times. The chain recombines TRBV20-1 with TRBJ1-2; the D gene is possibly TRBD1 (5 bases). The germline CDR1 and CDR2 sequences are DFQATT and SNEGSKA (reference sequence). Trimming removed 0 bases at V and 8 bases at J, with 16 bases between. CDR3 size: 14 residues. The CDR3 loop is CSARDQVREIGYTF. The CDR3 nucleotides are TGCAGTGCTAGAGATCAGGTCAGGGAGATCGGCTACACCTTC.

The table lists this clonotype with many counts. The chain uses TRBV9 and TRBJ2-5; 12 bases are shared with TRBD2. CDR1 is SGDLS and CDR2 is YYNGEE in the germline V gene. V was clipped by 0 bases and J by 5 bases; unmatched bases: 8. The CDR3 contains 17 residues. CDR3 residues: CASSVGALAGGTETQYF. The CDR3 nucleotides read TGTGCCAGCAGCGTAGGGGCACTAGCGGGAGGAACGGAGACCCAGTACTTC.

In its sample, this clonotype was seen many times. The CDR3 loop reads CASGVGLAGAPYEQYF. In DNA, the CDR3 is TGCGCCAGCGGGGTAGGACTAGCGGGTGCGCCTTACGAGCAGTACTTC. V usage is TRBV10-2 and J usage is TRBJ2-7; 11 nucleotides match TRBD2. The CDR3 is 16 amino acids. The V gene end was trimmed by 8 bases and the J gene end by 4 bases; junction bases not matched to a gene: 13. Per the germline V gene, CDR1 is WSHSY and CDR2 is SAAADI.

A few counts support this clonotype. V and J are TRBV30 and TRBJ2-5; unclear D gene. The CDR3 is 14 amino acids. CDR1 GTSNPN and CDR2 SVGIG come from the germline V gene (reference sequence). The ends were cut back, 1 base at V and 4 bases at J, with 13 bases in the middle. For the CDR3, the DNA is TGTGCCTGGAGTGACGGTCAGCACATAGAGACCCAGTACTTC. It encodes CAWSDGQHIETQYF.

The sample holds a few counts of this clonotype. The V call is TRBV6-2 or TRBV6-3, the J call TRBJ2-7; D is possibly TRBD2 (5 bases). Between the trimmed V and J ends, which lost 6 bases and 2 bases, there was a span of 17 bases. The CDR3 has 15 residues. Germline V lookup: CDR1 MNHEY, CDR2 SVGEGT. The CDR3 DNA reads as TGTGCCAGCAGCGACTATGACCACCCCACCTACGAGCAGTACTTC. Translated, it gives CASSDYDHPTYEQYF.

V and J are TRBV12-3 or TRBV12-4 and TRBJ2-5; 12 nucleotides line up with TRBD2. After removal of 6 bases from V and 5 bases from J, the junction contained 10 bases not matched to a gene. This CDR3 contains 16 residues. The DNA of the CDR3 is TGTGCCAGCAGCAACCTACTAGCGGGAGGAAGGGAGACCCAGTACTTC. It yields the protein CASSNLLAGGRETQYF.

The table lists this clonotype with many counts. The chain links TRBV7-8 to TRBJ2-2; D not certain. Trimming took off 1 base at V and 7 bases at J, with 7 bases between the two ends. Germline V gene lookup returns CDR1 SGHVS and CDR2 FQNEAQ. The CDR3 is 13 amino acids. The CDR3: CASSLVENGELFF. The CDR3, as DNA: TGTGCCAGCAGCTTAGTTGAGAACGGGGAGCTGTTTTTT.

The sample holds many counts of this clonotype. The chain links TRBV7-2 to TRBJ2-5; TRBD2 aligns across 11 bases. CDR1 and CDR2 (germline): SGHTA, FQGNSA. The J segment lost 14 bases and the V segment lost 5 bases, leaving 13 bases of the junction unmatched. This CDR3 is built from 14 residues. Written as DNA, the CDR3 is TGTGCCAGCAGCATCGGGACTAGCGGTAACCTAGAATACTTC. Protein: CASSIGTSGNLEYF.

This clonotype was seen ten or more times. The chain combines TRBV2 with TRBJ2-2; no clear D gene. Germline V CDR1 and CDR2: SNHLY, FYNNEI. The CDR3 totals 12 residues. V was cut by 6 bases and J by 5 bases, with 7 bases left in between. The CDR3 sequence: CASRLETGELFF. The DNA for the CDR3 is TGTGCCAGCAGGCTAGAAACCGGGGAGCTGTTTTTT.

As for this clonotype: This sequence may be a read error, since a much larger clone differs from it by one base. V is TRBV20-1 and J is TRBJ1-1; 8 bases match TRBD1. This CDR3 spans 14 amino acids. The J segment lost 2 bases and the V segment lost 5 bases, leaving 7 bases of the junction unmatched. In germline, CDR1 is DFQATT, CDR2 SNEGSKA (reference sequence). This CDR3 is CSAVRQGSNTEAFF. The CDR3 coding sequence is TGCAGTGCTGTCCGACAGGGGTCCAACACTGAAGCTTTCTTT.

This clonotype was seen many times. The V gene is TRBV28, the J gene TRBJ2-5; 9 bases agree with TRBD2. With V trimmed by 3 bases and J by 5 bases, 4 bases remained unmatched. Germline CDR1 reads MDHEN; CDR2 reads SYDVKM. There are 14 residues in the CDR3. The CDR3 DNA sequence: TGTGCCAGCAGTTTTCCTAGCGGGACGGAGACCCAGTACTTC. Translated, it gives CASSFPSGTETQYF.

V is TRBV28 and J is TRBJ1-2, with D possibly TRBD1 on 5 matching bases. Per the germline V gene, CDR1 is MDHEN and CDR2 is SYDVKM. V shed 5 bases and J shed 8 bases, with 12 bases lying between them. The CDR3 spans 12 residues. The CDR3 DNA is TGTGCCAGCAGTCTTCAGGGAAGCGGCTACACCTTC. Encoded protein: CASSLQGSGYTF.